This TCR beta chain was captured by sequencing in a study of blood T cells in healthy people across ages. Study outcomes and limitations: Long-lived donors had more naive CD4+ cells and higher diversity than aged donors.

Details on this clonotype: Its specificity is unknown. One end of the junction is discordant with germline, which a read error may explain.

Drawing of peripheral blood yielded roughly 9.3 milliliters from each donor. A second PCR of 7 to 11 cycles used a sample-barcoded 5' primer and a J-beta primer mix. Using its own MiXCR run on the 5' RACE reads, TCRdb lists one record per CDR3 protein. The sample includes over 1,300,000 distinct CDR3 sequences, 45% to 70% of them seen just once. CDR3 size: 16 residues. The germline CDR1 and CDR2 sequences are SSHAT and FNYEAQ (reference sequence). The V call is TRBV7-7, the J call TRBJ2-1; 7 bases match TRBD1. The sample consisted of blood. This receptor was obtained from a man aged 18 to 35 in good health. CDR3 bases: TGTGCTAGCAGCTCACTCCCGGGACAGCCCTACAATGAGCAGTTCTTC. Amino acids: CASSSLPGQPYNEQFF.